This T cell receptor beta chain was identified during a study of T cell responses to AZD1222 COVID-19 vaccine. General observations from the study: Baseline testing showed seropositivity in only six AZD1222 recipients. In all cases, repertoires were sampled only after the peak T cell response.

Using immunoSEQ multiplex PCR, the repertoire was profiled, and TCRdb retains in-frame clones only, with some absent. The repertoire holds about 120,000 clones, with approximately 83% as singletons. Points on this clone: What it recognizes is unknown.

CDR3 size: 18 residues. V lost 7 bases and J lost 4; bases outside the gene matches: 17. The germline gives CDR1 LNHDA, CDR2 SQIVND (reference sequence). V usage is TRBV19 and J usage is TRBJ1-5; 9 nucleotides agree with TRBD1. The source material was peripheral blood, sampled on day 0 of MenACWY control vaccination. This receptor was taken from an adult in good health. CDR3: CASKGGTGRSNRNQPQHF. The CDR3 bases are TGTGCCAGTAAGGGGGGGACAGGGAGGAGTAATAGAAATCAGCCCCAGCATTTT.